The next 20 T cell receptor beta chains were all read from a single sample in a study of response to subunit inactivated influenza vaccine. TCRdb analysed the RT-PCR reads with MiXCR anew, one entry per CDR3 protein. This sample carries hundreds of thousands of distinct CDR3 sequences, approximately 12% of them seen once, and the ten largest clones take 9.5% to 13%. This sample comprised PBMCs from blood, obtained on the day of vaccination. These receptor sequences come from a man in his forties or fifties who received an inactivated influenza vaccine.

The rearrangement uses TRBV9 and TRBJ2-2; D may be TRBD2 (6 bases). Germline CDR1 reads SGDLS; CDR2 reads YYNGEE. The length of the CDR3 is 15 residues. V lost 4 bases and J lost 6, with 16 bases in between. The CDR3 DNA sequence: TGTGCCAGCAGCCCCTATCCCCGGGGGTCCGGGGAGCTGTTTTTT. Protein sequence: CASSPYPRGSGELFF.

This clonotype has more than one count but fewer than ten. The chain combines TRBV28 with TRBJ1-2; TRBD1 might be the D (5 bases). The germline gives CDR1 MDHEN, CDR2 SYDVKM. V was trimmed by 7 bases and J by 4 bases, leaving 25 bases between them. The length of the CDR3 is 17 residues. The CDR3 DNA reads TGTGCCAGCACCTGGGCAGGGCGGCTGCCCGCCCCCTATGGCTACACCTTC. Protein product: CASTWAGRLPAPYGYTF.

The chain is built from TRBV7-2 and TRBJ2-1; no firm D call. CDR1 and CDR2 from the germline V gene are SGHTA and FQGNSA. The V end lost 5 bases, the J end lost 6 bases, and 14 bases lay between the germline ends. The CDR3 covers 14 residues. CDR3 nucleotides: TGTGCCAGCAGCCCCGCAGGCCAACGCAATGAGCAGTTCTTC. Amino acid sequence: CASSPAGQRNEQFF.

This rearrangement joins TRBV7-9 to TRBJ2-1; D might be TRBD1 (6 bases). In germline, CDR1 is SEHNR, CDR2 FQNEAQ (reference sequence). This CDR3 contains 13 residues. The V gene lost 1 base and the J gene lost 10 bases, with 11 bases spanning the gap. The CDR3 loop is CASSLGTDSEQFF. The CDR3 DNA follows: TGTGCCAGCAGCTTAGGGACAGACTCGGAGCAGTTCTTC.

The chain is built from TRBV7-9 and TRBJ1-1; TRBD1 is a possible D gene (6 bases). CDR3 length equals 16 residues. The germline V gene encodes CDR1 SEHNR and CDR2 FQNEAQ (reference sequence). V lost 5 bases and J lost 1, with 17 bases in between. As DNA, the CDR3 is TGTGCCAGCAGCCCGAAACTTGACAGGCAGAACACTGAAGCTTTCTTT. Translated, it gives CASSPKLDRQNTEAFF.

Ten or more counts support this clonotype. The V gene is TRBV28, the J gene TRBJ2-2; 11 positions match TRBD1. The CDR3 consists of 15 residues. Unmatched junction bases numbered 2, after V lost 2 bases and J lost 6 bases. In germline, CDR1 is MDHEN, CDR2 SYDVKM. CDR3 DNA: TGTGCCAGCAGTTTAAGGACAGGGGGCTCCGGGGAGCTGTTTTTT. This translates into CASSLRTGGSGELFF.

This chain joins TRBV14 and TRBJ2-1; no clear D gene. V lost 0 bases to trimming and J lost 3 bases, with 9 bases between them. The CDR3 spans 15 residues. In germline, CDR1 is SGHDN, CDR2 FVKESK. CDR3 sequence reads: CASSQDQAGYNEQFF. CDR3 in DNA: TGTGCCAGCAGCCAAGATCAGGCCGGCTACAATGAGCAGTTCTTC.

Only a few counts were recorded for this clonotype. This chain joins TRBV12-3 or TRBV12-4 and TRBJ1-6; no firm D call. The CDR3 runs 13 residues. Between the trimmed V and J ends, which lost 8 bases and 6 bases, there was a span of 11 bases. CDR3 DNA: TGTGCCAGCCGCCGAGGTCCTAATTCACCCCTCCACTTT. Translation: CASRRGPNSPLHF.

The chain uses TRBV29-1 and TRBJ2-5, with TRBD2 matching 12 bases. CDR1 and CDR2 (germline): SQVTM, ANQGSEA. The CDR3 is 15 residues long. Losses at the gene ends were 3 bases for V and 5 bases for J; bases not matched to a gene: 7. CDR3 nucleotide sequence: TGCAGCGTTGATGAGCTAGCGGGAGGGAGGGAGACCCAGTACTTC. Its protein product is CSVDELAGGRETQYF.

CDR3 sequence: CASSYPGLNTGELFF. The CDR3 DNA reads as TGTGCCAGCAGTTACCCAGGGTTGAACACCGGGGAGCTGTTTTTT. The chain couples TRBV12-3 or TRBV12-4 to TRBJ2-2; tentatively, D is TRBD1 (5 bases). Trimming removed 4 bases at V and 1 base at J, with 10 bases between. The CDR3 loop spans 15 amino acids.

This clonotype has more than one count but fewer than ten. The CDR3 protein is CASSQKFRDPRGNEQFF. The CDR3 DNA reads as TGCGCCAGCAGCCAGAAATTCCGGGACCCTCGTGGAAATGAGCAGTTCTTC. This sequence joins TRBV4-1 and TRBJ2-1; TRBD1 or TRBD2 may be the D gene (5 bases each). V was shortened by 3 bases and J by 7 bases, with 22 bases between the two germline ends. The CDR3 loop spans 17 amino acids. The germline gives CDR1 MGHRA, CDR2 YSYEKL.

CDR3 DNA: TGTGCCAGCAGCTCCTCAACTCAGGGGTGGGAGACCCAGTACTTC. Its translation is CASSSSTQGWETQYF. V gene TRBV7-9 combines with J gene TRBJ2-5, with D maybe TRBD1 (6 bases). Germline V gene data show CDR1 as SEHNR and CDR2 as FQNEAQ (reference sequence). This CDR3 spans 15 amino acids. Trimming took 4 bases from V and 5 from J, leaving 17 bases between them. The variable domain in full, completed from reference TRBV7-9 and TRBJ2-5, reads DTGVSQNPRHKITKRGQNVTFRCDPISEHNRLYWYRQTLGQGPEFLTYFQNEAQLEKSRLLSDRFSAERPKGSFSTLEIQRTEQGDSAMYLCASSSSTQGWETQYFGPGTRLLVL.

This clonotype appeared many times. The chain joins TRBV3-1 to TRBJ2-7; D is possibly TRBD1 (6 bases). The V and J ends lost 4 bases and 1 base respectively, with 14 bases between them. The length of the CDR3 is 15 residues. Looked up from germline, CDR1 is LGHDT and CDR2 is YNNKEL (reference sequence). Here the CDR3 DNA reads TGTGCCAGCAGCCCCCGACAGGCTAAATCCTACGAGCAGTACTTC. Translating gives CASSPRQAKSYEQYF.

This clonotype was seen a few times. The CDR3 nucleotides are TGTGCCAGCAGTCCGACTCGAACTATTAGCACAGATACGCAGTATTTT. Protein product: CASSPTRTISTDTQYF. V usage is TRBV3-1 and J usage is TRBJ2-3; D gene ambiguous. The V and J ends lost 6 bases and 0 bases respectively, with 16 bases between them. The germline V gene encodes CDR1 LGHDT and CDR2 YNNKEL (reference sequence). The CDR3 covers 16 residues.

Ten or more counts support this clonotype. The chain uses TRBV9 and TRBJ1-3, with TRBD1 as a possible D gene (5 bases). Germline-derived CDR1 and CDR2 are SGDLS and YYNGEE. The CDR3 is 16 amino acids. Between the trimmed V and J ends, which lost 4 bases and 0 bases, there was a span of 14 bases. The CDR3 DNA reads TGTGCCAGCAGCCCCTGGGACGTACGCTCTGGAAACACCATATATTTT. This codes for CASSPWDVRSGNTIYF.

The V and J genes are TRBV5-1 and TRBJ2-5; 7 bases match TRBD1. The CDR3 runs 14 residues. The germline gives CDR1 SGHRS, CDR2 YFSETQ. V was clipped by 4 bases and J by 3 bases; unmatched bases: 6. The DNA of the CDR3 is TGCGCCAGCAGCCCGGGGACAGCCAAAGAGACCCAGTACTTC. Its translation is CASSPGTAKETQYF.

This clonotype was found many times. This chain links TRBV4-2 with TRBJ1-1; D possibly corresponds to TRBD1 (5 bases). The CDR3 has 13 residues. The V end was cut by 4 bases, the J end by 7 bases, with 13 bases between. The germline gives CDR1 LGHNA, CDR2 YNFKEQ. CDR3 nucleotide sequence: TGTGCCAGCAGCCCAACGGGACGGCTTGAAGCTTTCTTT. It is translated as CASSPTGRLEAFF.

The chain carries TRBV7-2 and TRBJ2-7, with 10 bases fitting TRBD1. CDR3 length equals 15 residues. Germline loops: CDR1 SGHTA, CDR2 FQGNSA. The J segment lost 4 bases and the V segment lost 3 bases, leaving 6 bases of the junction unmatched. The DNA for the CDR3 is TGTGCCAGCAGCTTTACCGGGACAGGGGATTACGAGCAGTACTTC. This sequence encodes CASSFTGTGDYEQYF.

The rearrangement uses TRBV11-2 and TRBJ1-1, with a tentative D call TRBD1 (5 bases). This CDR3 spans 15 amino acids. Germline V gives CDR1 SGHAT, CDR2 FQNNGV. V lost 2 bases and J lost 5, with 15 bases in between. CDR3 amino acids: CASSLFWDRGTEAFF. The CDR3 DNA reads as TGTGCCAGCAGCTTATTTTGGGACCGGGGGACTGAAGCTTTCTTT.

This clonotype was seen more than once but under ten times. This chain joins TRBV20-1 and TRBJ2-3, with 8 bases fitting TRBD2. The CDR3 totals 15 residues. V was clipped by 5 bases and J by 4 bases; unmatched bases: 11. Germline CDR1 is DFQATT and CDR2 is SNEGSKA (reference sequence). The DNA for the CDR3 is TGCAGTGCTGGAAATGTCGCGGGGGGTCCAGATACGCAGTATTTT. Amino acid sequence: CSAGNVAGGPDTQYF.